This T cell receptor beta chain stems from a study of blood T cell repertoires in COVID-19. Overall study: Sites across the United States, Italy and Spain contributed samples from acute and convalescent COVID-19.

Concerning this clone: The identical CDR3 is also encoded by other nucleotide sequences in the sample.

Symptom resolution, clearance, or two negative PCRs marked donors in Cohort 3 as recovered. In germline, CDR1 is LGHDT, CDR2 YNNKEL (reference sequence). This CDR3 is built from 12 residues. Between the trimmed V and J ends, which lost 3 bases and 9 bases, there was a span of 6 bases. Original data processing: Amplification with reference gene primers provided the estimates of nucleated cell counts. Method: immunoSEQ multiplex PCR; TCRdb's copy keeps in-frame clones and lacks some. V and J calls and clone size are copied from that table; D and trimming were computed from the DNA. The sample gives under 250,000 clones, 87% of which show up once; roughly a tenth is in the top ten.

The genes are TRBV3-1 (or the pseudogene TRBV3-2) and TRBJ1-6; the D gene is possibly TRBD1 (5 bases). Sequencing was carried out using PBMCs or T cells enriched from blood (not recorded which). The sequence derives from a man under 40 who had recovered from COVID-19. The CDR3 is CASSQGGSPLHF. The CDR3 nucleotides are TGTGCCAGCAGCCAGGGGGGTTCACCCCTCCACTTT.